This T cell receptor (beta chain) was recovered during a study of T cells after somatic rescue of genetic block. The junction had 4 bases not matched to a gene; V was cut back by 4 bases and J by 2 bases. This CDR3 spans 16 amino acids. Germline CDR1 SGHNT, CDR2 YYREEE (reference sequence). The repertoire was sequenced with immunoSEQ multiplex PCR; TCRdb's copy has only in-frame clones and lacks some. The table lists roughly 58,000 clones, 95% to 96% of them singletons. The chain carries TRBV5-4 and TRBJ2-3, with 13 bases lining up with TRBD2. The specimen was peripheral blood mononuclear cells (PBMCs). This sequence originates from a child younger than two. The CDR3 region is CASSPGTSGITDTQYF. The CDR3 DNA reads TGTGCCAGCAGCCCTGGGACTAGCGGGATCACAGATACGCAGTATTTT.